Described below is a single T cell receptor (beta chain) sequence and its context. Stability of Graves' hyperthyroidism was defined as absent ophthalmopathy progression within 18 months. Thyroid ultrasound, orbital computed tomography, clinical symptoms, and serum thyroxine and TRAb underpinned diagnoses. PBMCs were derived from 9.5 to 10 ml fresh peripheral blood. TCR beta CDR3 regions were amplified from RNA transcripts. TCR CDR3 underwent first-round RT-PCR with the HTBI primer set. In TCRdb, the multiplex PCR reads were re-called with MiXCR into one record per CDR3 protein. Among 350,000 to 500,000 distinct CDR3 sequences listed, around 15% were seen once. The germline V gene has CDR1 SGDLS and CDR2 YYNGEE. This CDR3 region has 13 residues. Trimming removed 2 bases at V and 9 bases at J, with 12 bases between. The source of the sample is a study of T cells in Graves' hyperthyroidism and ophthalmopathy.

Sequenced material: blood. The receptor was derived from a woman between 18 and 30 years old with Graves' hyperthyroidism. The rearrangement joins TRBV9 to TRBJ2-1; D possibly corresponds to TRBD2 (6 bases). The CDR3 here is CASSVGGAVEQFF. The CDR3, as DNA: TGTGCCAGCAGCGTTGGCGGGGCGGTTGAGCAGTTCTTC.